These 26 T cell receptor beta chains share one sample of origin, sequenced in a study of shared clonotypes between healthy human individuals. Sequencing used immunoSEQ multiplex PCR; TCRdb keeps in-frame clones, though not all of them. The sample lists over a million clones; roughly 96% were seen once. Sequencing input: naive CD4+ T cells sorted from blood. Stated subset: CD45RA+ positively selected. The receptors come from a man aged 30-40 years in good health.

The chain couples TRBV18 to TRBJ2-2; D possibly corresponds to TRBD2 (6 bases). V lost 5 bases and J lost 5, with 15 bases in between. The CDR3 consists of 15 residues. Germline V CDR1 and CDR2: KGHSH, LQKENI. CDR3 DNA: TGTGCCAGCTCATCTTATACGGGGGAAACCGGGGAGCTGTTTTTT. Protein: CASSSYTGETGELFF.

The rearrangement joins TRBV2 to TRBJ2-3; no reliable D call. Germline CDR1 SNHLY, CDR2 FYNNEI. This CDR3 comprises 12 residues. The V and J ends lost 1 base and 9 bases respectively, with 8 bases between them. CDR3 residues: CASSEDRLTQYF. The DNA for the CDR3 is TGTGCCAGCAGTGAAGACCGCCTCACGCAGTATTTT.

This chain links TRBV27 with TRBJ2-7; D could derive from TRBD1 or TRBD2 (5 bases each). CDR1 and CDR2 (germline): MNHEY, SMNVEV (reference sequence). The CDR3 has 13 residues. V was cut by 2 bases and J by 6 bases, with 11 bases left in between. This CDR3 reads CASSLGRAGEQYF. CDR3 nucleotide sequence: TGTGCCAGCAGTTTAGGCAGGGCGGGCGAGCAGTACTTC.

The chain carries TRBV5-4 and TRBJ2-1; TRBD2 matches 14 bases. V was pared by 4 bases and J by 3 bases, with 3 bases of the junction left unmatched. The CDR3 covers 16 residues. Germline CDR1 reads SGHNT; CDR2 reads YYREEE (reference sequence). The CDR3 DNA reads TGTGCCAGCAGCGTAGGGACTAGCGGGAGCTACAATGAGCAGTTCTTC. Encoded protein: CASSVGTSGSYNEQFF.

The chain has TRBV5-1 and TRBJ2-7; 7 bases fit TRBD1. Trimming at V came to 0 bases and at J to 3 bases, leaving 12 bases not matched to a gene. The CDR3 totals 17 residues. CDR1 is SGHRS and CDR2 is YFSETQ in the germline V gene. The CDR3 here is CASSLASPGRGNYEQYF. The CDR3 nucleotides read TGCGCCAGCAGCTTGGCCAGTCCAGGCAGGGGGAACTACGAGCAGTACTTC.

The rearrangement links TRBV4-2 to TRBJ2-1; no definite D call. CDR1 is LGHNA, CDR2 YNFKEQ, per germline. V was cut by 5 bases and J by 13 bases, with 18 bases left in between. This CDR3 region has 13 residues. CDR3 coding DNA: TGTGCCAGCAGCTGGGCCCGGAGAGAGGATCAGTTCTTC. Its translation is CASSWARREDQFF.

The chain couples TRBV19 to TRBJ2-2, with D unclear. The germline CDR1 and CDR2 sequences are LNHDA and SQIVND (reference sequence). The germline V and J ends were trimmed by 5 bases and 7 bases, with 17 bases remaining between them. The CDR3 length is 15 residues. The CDR3, as DNA: TGTGCCAGTAGTGGAACCGCTATTGGTGGCGGGGAGCTGTTTTTT. Amino acids: CASSGTAIGGGELFF.

The chain has TRBV2 and TRBJ1-2, with 7 bases lining up with TRBD1. This CDR3 has 15 amino acids. With V trimmed by 6 bases and J by 12 bases, 19 bases remained unmatched. Germline CDR1 reads SNHLY; CDR2 reads FYNNEI. The CDR3 loop is CASRELIPGQSFHTF. The CDR3 DNA reads TGTGCCAGCAGGGAACTTATCCCGGGACAGAGTTTCCACACCTTC.

This clone has just one count. The chain recombines TRBV18 with TRBJ1-2, with unresolved D. Deletions cut 4 bases from V and 11 bases from J, with 23 bases between. Germline-derived CDR1 and CDR2 are KGHSH and LQKENI. The CDR3 spans 15 residues. The CDR3 protein is CASSLPIYRCWRYTF. The CDR3 region has the DNA TGTGCCAGCTCACTTCCAATTTACCGGTGTTGGAGGTACACCTTC.

The CDR3 DNA sequence: TGTGCCAGCACCAAACTTCAGGGTCGTGGAGGCTACACCTTC. It is translated as CASTKLQGRGGYTF. The chain uses TRBV28 and TRBJ1-2; TRBD1 might be the D (5 bases). The CDR3 has 14 residues. CDR1 is MDHEN, CDR2 SYDVKM, per germline. Trimming stripped 7 bases from V and 8 bases from J, with 20 bases between.

The rearrangement links TRBV5-4 to TRBJ2-5; 8 nucleotides match TRBD2. The CDR3 extends over 15 amino acids. The J segment lost 1 base and the V segment lost 3 bases, leaving 5 bases of the junction unmatched. Germline V lookup: CDR1 SGHNT, CDR2 YYREEE (reference sequence). In DNA, the CDR3 is TGTGCCAGCAGCTCGGCGGCGGGGGGCCAAGAGACCCAGTACTTC. This translates into CASSSAAGGQETQYF.

The chain links TRBV25-1 to TRBJ2-1, with D possibly matching TRBD1 (6 bases). The CDR3 spans 15 residues. The germline gives CDR1 MGHDK, CDR2 SYGVNS. With 1 base removed from V and 4 bases from J, the gap between germline ends came to 11 bases. The CDR3 nucleotides are TGTGCCAGCAGTGAATTCGGCAGGGGATACAATGAGCAGTTCTTC. Encoded protein: CASSEFGRGYNEQFF.

The CDR3 sequence: CASSPNTGAGTGELFF. The CDR3, as DNA: TGTGCCAGCAGTCCAAATACAGGGGCCGGCACCGGGGAGCTGTTTTTT. This chain joins TRBV27 and TRBJ2-2, with TRBD1 matching over 7 bases. Germline-derived CDR1 and CDR2 are MNHEY and SMNVEV (reference sequence). The CDR3 totals 16 residues. Trimming removed 5 bases from V and 4 bases from J; junction bases left unmatched: 10.

This clone was counted a single time. At the DNA level, this CDR3 is encoded by other sequences in the same sample as well. This chain connects TRBV18 to TRBJ1-2; unclear D gene. Germline V gene lookup returns CDR1 KGHSH and CDR2 LQKENI. Trimming left V 3 bases short and J 2 bases short, with 7 bases between. This CDR3 spans 13 amino acids. CDR3 DNA sequence: TGTGCCAGCTCACCGACCGAAAACTATGGCTACACCTTC. As protein: CASSPTENYGYTF. Together with reference TRBV18 and TRBJ1-2, the CDR3 gives the full variable domain: NAGVMQNPRHLVRRRGQEARLRCSPMKGHSHVYWYRQLPEEGLKFMVYLQKENIIDESGMPKERFSAEFPKEGPSILRIQQVVRGDSAAYFCASSPTENYGYTFGSGTRLTVV.

J is TRBJ2-5 and V is TRBV7-6; D uncertain. CDR1 and CDR2 (germline): SGHVS, FNYEAQ. This CDR3 contains 14 residues. V dropped 1 base and J dropped 1 base, with 7 bases sitting between them. The CDR3 DNA sequence: TGTGCCAGCAGCTTAGTAGCTTCCCAAGAGACCCAGTACTTC. Translating it yields CASSLVASQETQYF.

This chain connects TRBV15 to TRBJ2-7, with 7 bases matching TRBD1. The length of the CDR3 is 16 residues. Trimming took 3 bases from V and 2 from J; bases not matched to a gene: 10. Germline assignment: CDR1 LNHNV and CDR2 YYDKDF (reference sequence). CDR3 sequence reads: CATSRARGTVTYEQYF. CDR3 nucleotide sequence: TGTGCCACCAGCAGGGCCCGAGGGACAGTGACCTACGAGCAGTACTTC.

This chain connects TRBV5-1 to TRBJ2-1; D is unresolved. The V gene lost 1 base and the J gene lost 6 bases, with 8 bases spanning the gap. Germline assignment: CDR1 SGHRS and CDR2 YFSETQ. The CDR3 extends over 13 amino acids. Written as DNA, the CDR3 is TGCGCCAGCAGCTTGACGCCACCCAATGAGCAGTTCTTC. Amino acids: CASSLTPPNEQFF.

The rearrangement joins TRBV4-1 to TRBJ2-2; TRBD2 is a possible D gene (6 bases). Trimming stripped 4 bases from V and 6 bases from J, with 18 bases between. CDR1 and CDR2 from the germline V gene are MGHRA and YSYEKL. This CDR3 spans 16 amino acids. CDR3 coding DNA: TGCGCCAGCAGCCCGAGGTACCGGGAGAGCGCCGGGGAGCTGTTTTTT. This encodes CASSPRYRESAGELFF.

The chain joins TRBV28 to TRBJ1-5; tentative D call: TRBD1 (6 bases). CDR1 and CDR2 (germline): MDHEN, SYDVKM. This CDR3 has 15 amino acids. Deletions cut 3 bases from V and 8 bases from J, with 17 bases between. The CDR3 protein is CASSLAGGGGKPQHF. DNA for the CDR3: TGTGCCAGCAGTTTGGCGGGAGGGGGAGGGAAGCCCCAGCATTTT.

The chain uses TRBV6-5 and TRBJ2-1; no clear D gene. CDR3 size: 14 residues. Germline lookup yields CDR1 MNHEY and CDR2 SVGAGI. Trimming took 10 bases from V and 6 from J, leaving 19 bases between them. The CDR3 DNA reads TGTGCCACGGGTCGGGCAGACCCATCCAATGAGCAGTTCTTC. Its protein product is CATGRADPSNEQFF.

V usage is TRBV6-6 and J usage is TRBJ1-4; D ambiguous. The CDR3 consists of 14 residues. Trimming removed 5 bases from V and 7 bases from J, with 14 bases in between. Germline CDR1 reads MNHNY; CDR2 reads SVGAGI (reference sequence). CDR3 in amino acids: CASSPQRESEKLFF. The CDR3 DNA is TGTGCCAGCAGTCCCCAGAGGGAGTCTGAAAAACTGTTTTTT.

The chain is built from TRBV9 and TRBJ2-3, with a tentative D call TRBD1 (6 bases). Germline V lookup: CDR1 SGDLS, CDR2 YYNGEE. V was shortened by 3 bases and J by 2 bases, with 19 bases between the two germline ends. CDR3 size: 17 residues. The CDR3: CASSDNISDRDTDTQYF. CDR3 sequence (DNA): TGTGCCAGCAGCGACAACATTTCGGACAGAGACACAGATACGCAGTATTTT.

The chain carries TRBV28 and TRBJ1-4, with D possibly being TRBD1 (5 bases). Germline CDR1 MDHEN, CDR2 SYDVKM. The germline V and J ends were trimmed by 8 bases and 4 bases, with 20 bases remaining between them. CDR3 length equals 16 residues. For the CDR3, the DNA is TGTGCCAGCTTAAATTGGGGGGGTCAGGATAATGAAAAACTGTTTTTT. Translation: CASLNWGGQDNEKLFF.

This sequence joins TRBV28 and TRBJ1-5; 7 nucleotides match TRBD1. Germline V gene lookup returns CDR1 MDHEN and CDR2 SYDVKM. This CDR3 has 14 amino acids. Trimming cost V 6 bases and J 3 bases; bases outside gene matches: 5. CDR3 coding DNA: TGTGCCAGCAGGAGTACAGGGGCCAATCAGCCCCAGCATTTT. Its translation is CASRSTGANQPQHF.

The chain couples TRBV27 to TRBJ2-7; no reliable D call. The CDR3 sequence is 15 residues long. V was pared by 10 bases and J by 2 bases, with 21 bases between. CDR1 and CDR2 (germline): MNHEY, SMNVEV (reference sequence). The CDR3 sequence: CATSSEKWGTYEQYF. The CDR3, as DNA: TGTGCCACCTCATCTGAGAAGTGGGGAACCTACGAGCAGTACTTC.

The chain combines TRBV6-1 with TRBJ1-1; TRBD1 agrees at 9 bases. Germline CDR1 reads MNHNS; CDR2 reads SASEGT. This CDR3 comprises 14 residues. V lost 5 bases to trimming and J lost 6 bases; unmatched junction nucleotides: 7. The CDR3 loop is CASSNRDRVSEAFF. CDR3 bases: TGTGCCAGCAGTAACCGGGACAGGGTGTCTGAAGCTTTCTTT.